Below are 29 T cell receptor beta chains sequenced from a single sample in a study of T-cell memory formation after mild COVID-19. TCRdb re-derived calls from the 5' RACE reads in MiXCR, one entry per CDR3 protein. The sample contains 350,000 to 400,000 distinct CDR3 sequences, roughly 14% of which appear only once. Sequenced material: PBMCs or a T cell subset sorted from them (not recorded which). All receptors come from a man aged 18 to 30 who had mild COVID-19 (a few samples of this study predate the infection). Cell type and time point are not known.

This clonotype was seen a handful of times. The chain links TRBV5-1 to TRBJ1-1, with TRBD1 matching over 10 bases. The CDR3 length is 17 residues. Per the germline V gene, CDR1 is SGHRS and CDR2 is YFSETQ. Trimming at V came to 4 bases and at J to 3 bases, leaving 12 bases not matched to a gene. The CDR3 coding sequence is TGCGCCAGCAGCATAGGACAGGGGGAAGTTTGGTACACTGAAGCTTTCTTT. Translating gives CASSIGQGEVWYTEAFF.

This clonotype came up many times. The genes are TRBV5-6 and TRBJ1-1; D remains unclear. CDR1 and CDR2 (germline): SGHDT, YYEEEE. V shed 5 bases and J shed 3 bases, with 5 bases lying between them. The CDR3 sequence is 11 residues long. CDR3 in amino acids: CASRRDTEAFF. CDR3 sequence (DNA): TGTGCCAGCAGGAGGGACACTGAAGCTTTCTTT.

This chain links TRBV4-1 with TRBJ1-5; no clear D gene. The CDR3 runs 13 residues. CDR1 MGHRA and CDR2 YSYEKL come from the germline V gene. The ends were cut back, 0 bases at V and 7 bases at J, with 7 bases in the middle. CDR3 protein: CASSQDPGQPQHF. CDR3 sequence (DNA): TGCGCCAGCAGCCAAGATCCCGGGCAGCCCCAGCATTTT.

The rearrangement links TRBV5-1 to TRBJ1-6; D possibly corresponds to TRBD1 (6 bases). The CDR3 is made up of 17 amino acids. From germline, CDR1 is SGHRS and CDR2 YFSETQ. V was cut by 4 bases and J by 3 bases, with 17 bases left in between. The CDR3 DNA reads TGCGCCAGCAGCCCGGGAGGGACACCACTCTATAATTCACCCCTCCACTTT. It translates to CASSPGGTPLYNSPLHF.

The chain combines TRBV27 with TRBJ1-5; the D gene is possibly TRBD1 (5 bases). CDR3 length: 12 residues. Trimming removed 8 bases at V and 8 bases at J, with 13 bases between. The germline V gene encodes CDR1 MNHEY and CDR2 SMNVEV (reference sequence). The CDR3, as DNA: TGTGCCAGCGGGGGATTTAGTGAGCCCCAGCATTTT. Translation gives CASGGFSEPQHF.

The sample holds many counts of this clonotype. V and J are TRBV12-3 or TRBV12-4 and TRBJ2-1; D unclear. V dropped 5 bases and J dropped 8 bases, with 10 bases sitting between them. The CDR3 is 12 residues long. The CDR3 coding sequence is TGTGCCAGCAGTCCCCGCCCCGATGAGCAGTTCTTC. Translating it yields CASSPRPDEQFF.

This clonotype was counted only a few times. The V and J genes are TRBV20-1 and TRBJ2-7; weak D call: TRBD2 (5 bases). V was trimmed by 3 bases and J by 0 bases, leaving 12 bases between them. CDR1 is DFQATT, CDR2 SNEGSKA, per germline (reference sequence). This CDR3 spans 14 amino acids. CDR3: CSARSVRDSYEQYF. The CDR3 nucleotides read TGCAGTGCTAGGTCTGTTCGGGACTCCTACGAGCAGTACTTC.

The chain joins TRBV4-1 to TRBJ2-4, with 7 bases lining up with TRBD1. Unmatched junction bases numbered 4, after V lost 3 bases and J lost 5 bases. Germline loops: CDR1 MGHRA, CDR2 YSYEKL. The CDR3 extends over 14 amino acids. The CDR3 DNA sequence: TGCGCCAGCAGCCATGTACAGGGGCAAAACATTCAGTACTTC. It encodes CASSHVQGQNIQYF.

This clonotype was recorded many times. V gene TRBV3-1 combines with J gene TRBJ2-3; D is undetermined. Germline CDR1 LGHDT, CDR2 YNNKEL (reference sequence). The germline V and J ends were trimmed by 1 base and 6 bases, with 11 bases remaining between them. There are 14 residues in the CDR3. The CDR3 sequence: CASSQAPPPDTQYF. The CDR3 nucleotides read TGTGCCAGCAGCCAAGCACCCCCCCCGGATACGCAGTATTTT.

This clonotype was detected only a few times. The chain couples TRBV15 to TRBJ2-1; D call uncertain. V was clipped by 0 bases and J by 8 bases, with 5 bases between them. Germline CDR1 and CDR2: LNHNV and YYDKDF (reference sequence). The CDR3 runs 12 residues. CDR3 coding DNA: TGTGCCACCAGCAGAGATCGGTATGAGCAGTTCTTC. Encoded protein: CATSRDRYEQFF.

The rearrangement uses TRBV27 and TRBJ2-3; TRBD1 aligns across 7 bases. The CDR3 runs to 17 residues. CDR1 is MNHEY and CDR2 is SMNVEV in the germline V gene (reference sequence). V shed 8 bases, J shed 2 bases, and the junction held 16 bases outside the gene matches. CDR3 DNA: TGTGCCAGCCGTACGGCGCTTCTAGGGGGCCTCACAGATACGCAGTATTTT. Residues: CASRTALLGGLTDTQYF.

The genes are TRBV29-1 and TRBJ2-7, with 8 bases aligning to TRBD2. With V trimmed by 7 bases and J by 2 bases, 7 bases remained unmatched. This CDR3 is built from 13 residues. Germline values: CDR1 SQVTM, CDR2 ANQGSEA. CDR3 in amino acids: CSAREGGTYEQYF. As DNA, the CDR3 is TGCAGCGCCCGGGAGGGCGGTACCTACGAGCAGTACTTC.

This clonotype has a handful of counts. The rearrangement joins TRBV4-2 to TRBJ1-1; D possibly corresponds to TRBD1 (5 bases). V was shortened by 4 bases and J by 6 bases, with 12 bases between the two germline ends. CDR3 size: 13 residues. The germline V gene encodes CDR1 LGHNA and CDR2 YNFKEQ. CDR3 nucleotide sequence: TGTGCCAGCAGCCTGACCCAGGGAGCTGAAGCTTTCTTT. Amino acid sequence: CASSLTQGAEAFF.

This clonotype has just a few counts. The chain combines TRBV3-1 with TRBJ2-5; 8 nucleotides line up with TRBD2. J gave up 5 bases and V 1 base, and 3 bases lay outside the gene matches. The CDR3 contains 14 residues. The V gene's germline CDR1 is LGHDT and CDR2 YNNKEL (reference sequence). The CDR3 bases are TGTGCCAGCAGCCAAGCGGGGGGGCTGGAGACCCAGTACTTC. It is translated as CASSQAGGLETQYF.

This clonotype was picked up a small number of times. The chain is built from TRBV5-1 and TRBJ1-2; 7 nucleotides align to TRBD1. V lost 4 bases to trimming and J lost 2 bases; unmatched junction nucleotides: 5. CDR3 length equals 14 residues. The germline V gene has CDR1 SGHRS and CDR2 YFSETQ. The CDR3 sequence is CASSERTGNYGYTF. The CDR3 nucleotides are TGCGCCAGCAGCGAGAGGACAGGCAACTATGGCTACACCTTC. The entire variable domain, with the rest obtained from reference TRBV5-1 and TRBJ1-2, is as follows: KAGVTQTPRYLIKTRGQQVTLSCSPISGHRSVSWYQQTPGQGLQFLFEYFSETQRNKGNFPGRFSGRQFSNSRSEMNVSTLELGDSALYLCASSERTGNYGYTFGSGTRLTVV.

This clonotype was picked up a small number of times. The CDR3 region is CASSPHRELRPGEQYF. The CDR3 DNA is TGTGCCAGCAGCCCCCACCGGGAACTCAGGCCAGGGGAGCAGTACTTC. V usage is TRBV7-2 and J usage is TRBJ2-7; D assignment may be TRBD1 or TRBD2 (5 bases each). Trimming removed 5 bases at V and 7 bases at J, with 24 bases between. CDR1 and CDR2 (germline): SGHTA, FQGNSA. The CDR3 sequence is 16 residues long.

Only a few counts were recorded for this clonotype. The chain joins TRBV7-2 to TRBJ2-7; the D gene is possibly TRBD1 (5 bases). Germline V gene data show CDR1 as SGHTA and CDR2 as FQGNSA. Deletions cut 4 bases from V and 5 bases from J, with 15 bases between. The CDR3 covers 14 residues. Here the CDR3 reads CASSSRSWGHEQYF. The CDR3, as DNA: TGTGCCAGCAGCTCCAGGTCGTGGGGCCACGAGCAGTACTTC.

V gene TRBV5-1 combines with J gene TRBJ1-2, with TRBD1 matching over 10 bases. The CDR3 loop spans 16 amino acids. Germline V CDR1 and CDR2: SGHRS, YFSETQ. V lost 5 bases and J lost 3; bases outside the gene matches: 10. The CDR3 bases are TGCGCCAGCAGTCAGACCCCGGGACAGGGGCACTATGGCTACACCTTC. It yields the protein CASSQTPGQGHYGYTF.

This clonotype has just a few counts. J is TRBJ2-3 and V is TRBV27; TRBD1 might be the D (5 bases). The germline V and J ends were trimmed by 7 bases and 0 bases, with 14 bases remaining between them. The germline CDR1 and CDR2 sequences are MNHEY and SMNVEV (reference sequence). The CDR3 has 15 residues. The CDR3 spells CASMGLATSTDTQYF. In DNA, the CDR3 is TGTGCCAGCATGGGGCTGGCGACTAGCACAGATACGCAGTATTTT.

This clonotype was detected ten times or more. The J gene is TRBJ2-1, the V gene TRBV30; 10 bases are a match to TRBD2. Germline assignment: CDR1 GTSNPN and CDR2 SVGIG (reference sequence). The CDR3 loop spans 14 amino acids. The J segment lost 6 bases and the V segment lost 1 base, leaving 3 bases of the junction unmatched. CDR3 coding DNA: TGTGCCTGGAGTGGAGCGGGGGGGCCCAATGAGCAGTTCTTC. It is translated as CAWSGAGGPNEQFF.

This clonotype has more than one count but fewer than ten. The genes are TRBV7-3 and TRBJ2-5, with D tentatively TRBD1 (6 bases). Germline-derived CDR1 and CDR2 are SGHTA and FQGTGA. The CDR3 loop spans 14 amino acids. V lost 3 bases to trimming and J lost 3 bases, with 11 bases between them. For the CDR3, the DNA is TGTGCCAGCAGCTTCAGGGGATCTAAAGAGACCCAGTACTTC. It translates to CASSFRGSKETQYF.

This clonotype has ten or more counts. The chain couples TRBV5-1 to TRBJ1-1; no firm D call. CDR3 length equals 13 residues. Between the trimmed V and J ends, which lost 0 bases and 5 bases, there was a span of 8 bases. Germline CDR1 is SGHRS and CDR2 is YFSETQ. CDR3 nucleotides: TGCGCCAGCAGCTTGGTCTTATCGACTGAAGCTTTCTTT. This gives the protein CASSLVLSTEAFF.

This clonotype showed up many times. This rearrangement joins TRBV7-9 to TRBJ2-2; weak D call: TRBD2 (6 bases). This CDR3 has 15 amino acids. The V and J ends lost 3 bases and 2 bases respectively, with 10 bases between them. The germline CDR1 and CDR2 sequences are SEHNR and FQNEAQ (reference sequence). CDR3: CASSFWGLNTGELFF. CDR3 DNA sequence: TGTGCCAGCAGCTTTTGGGGACTTAACACCGGGGAGCTGTTTTTT.

This clonotype was seen repeatedly, ten times or more. This rearrangement joins TRBV20-1 to TRBJ2-1; TRBD2 aligns across 11 bases. The germline V gene encodes CDR1 DFQATT and CDR2 SNEGSKA (reference sequence). The CDR3 has 15 residues. With V trimmed by 4 bases and J by 5 bases, 7 bases remained unmatched. The CDR3 loop reads CSATIAGGNNNEQFF. CDR3 bases: TGCAGTGCTACCATAGCGGGGGGGAACAACAATGAGCAGTTCTTC.

In this sample, this clonotype turned up once. The rearrangement uses TRBV6-2 or TRBV6-3 and TRBJ2-5; 12 bases map to TRBD2. This CDR3 spans 18 amino acids. Germline CDR1 and CDR2: MNHEY and SVGEGT. The V and J ends lost 2 bases and 0 bases, in that order; junction bases with no gene match: 7. The CDR3 sequence is CASSYRLGTSGYQETQYF. The CDR3 bases are TGTGCCAGCAGTTACCGGCTCGGGACTAGCGGGTACCAAGAGACCCAGTACTTC.

This rearrangement joins TRBV11-1 to TRBJ2-7; D perhaps matches TRBD1 (6 bases). Looked up from germline, CDR1 is SGHAT and CDR2 is FQDESV (reference sequence). The CDR3 extends over 12 amino acids. Trimming removed 5 bases at V and 7 bases at J, with 12 bases between. The CDR3 DNA reads as TGTGCCAGCAGCCCCCTAAGGGGGGAGCAGTACTTC. Its translation: CASSPLRGEQYF.

This clonotype was observed many times. The CDR3 region has the DNA TGTGCCAGCAGTCCCGGACAGGGGGACCAGCCCCAGCATTTT. The encoded protein is CASSPGQGDQPQHF. The chain recombines TRBV6-6 with TRBJ1-5; 10 bases fit TRBD1. The germline V gene has CDR1 MNHNY and CDR2 SVGAGI (reference sequence). CDR3 length: 14 residues. The trim removed 5 bases at V and 7 bases at J, leaving 5 bases unmatched.

This clonotype turned up a few times. The J gene is TRBJ1-1, the V gene TRBV3-1; D call uncertain. Germline CDR1 is LGHDT and CDR2 is YNNKEL (reference sequence). The CDR3 is made up of 14 amino acids. V lost 3 bases, J lost 5 bases, and 13 bases lay in between. The CDR3 region is CASSHSDGRTEAFF. The CDR3 region has the DNA TGTGCCAGCAGCCACTCGGACGGCAGGACTGAAGCTTTCTTT. The whole variable domain, remainder taken from reference TRBV3-1 and TRBJ1-1, is DTAVSQTPKYLVTQMGNDKSIKCEQNLGHDTMYWYKQDSKKFLKIMFSYNNKELIINETVPNRFSPKSPDKAHLNLHINSLELGDSAVYFCASSHSDGRTEAFFGQGTRLTVV.

The table lists this clonotype with a few counts. The rearrangement joins TRBV9 to TRBJ2-2; a weak D match, TRBD2 (6 bases). The CDR3 spans 13 residues. Per germline, CDR1 SGDLS and CDR2 YYNGEE. Trimming removed 7 bases from V and 6 bases from J, with 13 bases in between. In DNA, the CDR3 is TGTGCCAGCGGAAGACTAGGCGCCGGGGAGCTGTTTTTT. Translated: CASGRLGAGELFF.